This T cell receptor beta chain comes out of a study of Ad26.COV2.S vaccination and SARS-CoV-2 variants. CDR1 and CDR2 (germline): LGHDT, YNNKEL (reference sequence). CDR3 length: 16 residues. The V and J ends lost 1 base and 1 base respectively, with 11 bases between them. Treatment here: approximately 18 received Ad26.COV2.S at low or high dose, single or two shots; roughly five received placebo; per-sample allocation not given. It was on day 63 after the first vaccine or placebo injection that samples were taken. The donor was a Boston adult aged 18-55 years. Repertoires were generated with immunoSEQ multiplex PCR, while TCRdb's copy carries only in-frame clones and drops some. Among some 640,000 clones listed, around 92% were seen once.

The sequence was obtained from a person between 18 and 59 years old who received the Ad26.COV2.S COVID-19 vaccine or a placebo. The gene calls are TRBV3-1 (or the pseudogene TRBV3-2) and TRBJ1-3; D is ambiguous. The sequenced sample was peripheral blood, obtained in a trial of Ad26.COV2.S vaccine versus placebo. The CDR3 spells CASSQVSTKSGNTIYF. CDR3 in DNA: TGTGCCAGCAGCCAAGTTAGCACGAAATCTGGAAACACCATATATTTT.